This is a list of T cell receptor beta chains from one sample in a study of Graves' ophthalmopathy and Graves' hyperthyroidism. TCRdb fed the multiplex PCR reads into MiXCR, producing one record per CDR3 protein. The data show over a million distinct CDR3 sequences, around a third seen once. What was sequenced was peripheral blood or thyroid tissue (not recorded which). All receptors derive from an adult man with Graves' hyperthyroidism. The CDR3 runs from the conserved cysteine through the conserved F or W. The D gene is left open where the match is weak. The listing skips clone size in some rows; elsewhere it reads once, few, many or a size class.

D gene,clone size,J gene,V gene,CDR3 DNA,CDR3 protein
TRBD1,NA,TRBJ1-2,TRBV2,TGTGCCAGCAGTGTTTTAGGGGGCTACGGCTATGGCTACACCTTC,CASSVLGGYGYGYTF
TRBD1,NA,TRBJ1-6,TRBV19,TGTGCCAGTAGTTATCCGGGACAGGGGAATTCACCCCTCCACTTT,CASSYPGQGNSPLHF
TRBD2,NA,TRBJ2-7,TRBV7-9,TGTGCCAGCAGCTTTACCCGCCTTGGGCAACTAGCGGGCCGATACGAGCAGTACTTC,CASSFTRLGQLAGRYEQYF
TRBD1,many,TRBJ2-7,TRBV10-2,TGCGCCACCTCGCAGGGGGCCGGGTTTTACGAGCAGTACTTC,CATSQGAGFYEQYF
NA,many,TRBJ1-4,TRBV14,TGTGCCAGCAGCCTAAGTCCAACTAATGAAAAACTGTTTTTT,CASSLSPTNEKLFF
TRBD1,NA,TRBJ2-2,TRBV9,TGTGCCAGCAGTGCCCGGGACAGGGATAATGAGCAGTTTTTT,CASSARDRDNEQFF
NA,NA,TRBJ2-7,TRBV20-1,TGCAGCAGCCGTCAAGGTGGCAGGTACGAGCAGTACTTC,CSSRQGGRYEQYF
TRBD1,NA,TRBJ1-5,TRBV10-3,TGTGCCATCGGTACAGGGGACCTCTTGCCCCAGCATTTT,CAIGTGDLLPQHF
NA,many,TRBJ2-7,TRBV9,TGTGCCAGCAGCGTTTCGTGGGCCGGCTTTGAGCAGTACTTC,CASSVSWAGFEQYF
NA,many,TRBJ1-2,TRBV2,TGTGCCAGCTCAAAAGAGGGGGGCGAGGACTATGGCTACACCTTC,CASSKEGGEDYGYTF
NA,many,TRBJ1-5,TRBV15,TGTGCCACCAGCACCGGCCAGGGGCTGGTTTATGGCAATCAGCCCCAGCATTTT,CATSTGQGLVYGNQPQHF
NA,NA,TRBJ1-2,TRBV28,TGTGCCAGTCCAGGGGAAATCTATGGCTACACCTTC,CASPGEIYGYTF
TRBD2,NA,TRBJ2-5,TRBV20-1,TGCAGTGCTAGGCTCGGGGGGGTACGGGAGACCCAGTACTTC,CSARLGGVRETQYF
TRBD1,NA,TRBJ1-2,TRBV20-1,TGCAGTGCTACCCGGGACAGCTCCGGGGACGATGGCTACACCTTC,CSATRDSSGDDGYTF